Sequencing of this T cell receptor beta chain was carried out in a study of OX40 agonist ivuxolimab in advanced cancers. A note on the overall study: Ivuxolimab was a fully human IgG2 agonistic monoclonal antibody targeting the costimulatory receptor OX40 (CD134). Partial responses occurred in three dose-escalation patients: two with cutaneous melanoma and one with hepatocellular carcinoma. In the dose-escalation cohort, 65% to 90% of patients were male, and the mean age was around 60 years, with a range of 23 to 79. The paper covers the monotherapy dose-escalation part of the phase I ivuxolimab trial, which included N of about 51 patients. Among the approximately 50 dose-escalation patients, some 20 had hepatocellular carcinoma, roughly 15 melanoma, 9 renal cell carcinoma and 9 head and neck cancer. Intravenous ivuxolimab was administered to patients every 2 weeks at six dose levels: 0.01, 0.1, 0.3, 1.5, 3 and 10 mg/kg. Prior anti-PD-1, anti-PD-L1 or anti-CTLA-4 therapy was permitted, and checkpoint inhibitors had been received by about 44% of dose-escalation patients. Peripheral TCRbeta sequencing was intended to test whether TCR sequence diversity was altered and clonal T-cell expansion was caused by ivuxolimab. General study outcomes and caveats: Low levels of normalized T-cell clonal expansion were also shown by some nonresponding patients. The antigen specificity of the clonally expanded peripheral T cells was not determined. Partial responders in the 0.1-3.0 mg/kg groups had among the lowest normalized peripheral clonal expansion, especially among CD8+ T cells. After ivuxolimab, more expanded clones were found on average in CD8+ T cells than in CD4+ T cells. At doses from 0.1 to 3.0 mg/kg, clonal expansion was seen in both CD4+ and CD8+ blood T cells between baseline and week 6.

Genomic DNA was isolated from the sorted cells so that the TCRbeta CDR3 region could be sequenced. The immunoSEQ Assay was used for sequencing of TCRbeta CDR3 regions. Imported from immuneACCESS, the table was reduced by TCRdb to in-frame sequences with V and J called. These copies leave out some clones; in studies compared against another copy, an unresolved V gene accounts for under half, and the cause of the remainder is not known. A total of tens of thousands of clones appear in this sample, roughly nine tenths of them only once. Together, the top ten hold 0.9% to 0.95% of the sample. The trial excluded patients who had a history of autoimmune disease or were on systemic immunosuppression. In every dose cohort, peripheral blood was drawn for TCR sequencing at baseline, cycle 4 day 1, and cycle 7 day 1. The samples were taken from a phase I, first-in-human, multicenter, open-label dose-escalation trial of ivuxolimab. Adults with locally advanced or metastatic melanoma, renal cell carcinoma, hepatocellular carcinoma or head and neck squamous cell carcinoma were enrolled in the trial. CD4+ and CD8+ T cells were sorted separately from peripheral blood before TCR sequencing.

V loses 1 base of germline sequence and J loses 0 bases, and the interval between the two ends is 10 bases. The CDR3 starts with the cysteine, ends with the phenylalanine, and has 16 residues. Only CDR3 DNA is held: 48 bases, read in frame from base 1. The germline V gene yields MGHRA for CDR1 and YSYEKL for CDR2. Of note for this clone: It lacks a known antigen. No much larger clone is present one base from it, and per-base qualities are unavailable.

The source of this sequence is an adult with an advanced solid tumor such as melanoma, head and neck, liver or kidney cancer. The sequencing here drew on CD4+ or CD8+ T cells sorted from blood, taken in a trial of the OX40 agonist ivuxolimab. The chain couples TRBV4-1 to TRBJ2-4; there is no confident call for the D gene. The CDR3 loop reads CASSQVADLAKNIQYF. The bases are TGCGCCAGCAGCCAAGTGGCGGACCTAGCCAAAAACATTCAGTACTTC.